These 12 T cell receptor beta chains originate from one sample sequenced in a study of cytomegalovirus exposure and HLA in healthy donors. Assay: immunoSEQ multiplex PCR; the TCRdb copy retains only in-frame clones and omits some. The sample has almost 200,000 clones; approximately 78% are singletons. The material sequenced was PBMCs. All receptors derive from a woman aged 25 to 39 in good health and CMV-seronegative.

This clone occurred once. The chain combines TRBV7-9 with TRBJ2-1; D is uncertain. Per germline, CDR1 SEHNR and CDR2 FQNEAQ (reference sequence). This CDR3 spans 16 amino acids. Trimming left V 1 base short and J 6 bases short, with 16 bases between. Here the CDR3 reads CASSLGFGSLSNEQFF. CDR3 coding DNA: TGTGCCAGCAGCTTAGGGTTTGGTTCCCTAAGCAATGAGCAGTTCTTC.

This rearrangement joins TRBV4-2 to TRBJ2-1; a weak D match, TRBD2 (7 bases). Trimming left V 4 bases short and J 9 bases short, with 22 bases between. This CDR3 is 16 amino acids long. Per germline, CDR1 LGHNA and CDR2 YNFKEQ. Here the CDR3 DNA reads TGTGCCAGCAGCCCAATTGAATACGGGGGGCAGAGTGAGCAGTTCTTC. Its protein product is CASSPIEYGGQSEQFF.

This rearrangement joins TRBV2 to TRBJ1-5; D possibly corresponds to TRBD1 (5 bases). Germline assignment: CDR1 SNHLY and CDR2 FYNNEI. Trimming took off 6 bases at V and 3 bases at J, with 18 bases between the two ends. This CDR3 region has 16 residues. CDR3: CASRPQTDSSNQPQHF. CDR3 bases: TGTGCCAGCAGGCCTCAGACTGACAGTTCCAATCAGCCCCAGCATTTT.

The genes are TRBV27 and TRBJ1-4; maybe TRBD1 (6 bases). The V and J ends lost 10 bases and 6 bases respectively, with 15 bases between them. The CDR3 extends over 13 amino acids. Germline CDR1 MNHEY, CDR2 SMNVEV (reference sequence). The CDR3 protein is CATRGHQDEKLFF. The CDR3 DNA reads TGTGCCACCCGGGGACATCAGGATGAAAAACTGTTTTTT.

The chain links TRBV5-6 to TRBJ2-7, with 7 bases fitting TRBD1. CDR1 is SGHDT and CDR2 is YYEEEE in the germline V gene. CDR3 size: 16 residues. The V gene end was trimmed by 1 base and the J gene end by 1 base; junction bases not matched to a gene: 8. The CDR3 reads CASSLRAGTASYEQYF. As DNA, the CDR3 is TGTGCCAGCAGCTTGAGGGCAGGGACAGCATCCTACGAGCAGTACTTC. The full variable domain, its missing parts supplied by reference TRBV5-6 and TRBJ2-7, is DAGVTQSPTHLIKTRGQQVTLRCSPKSGHDTVSWYQQALGQGPQFIFQYYEEEERQRGNFPDRFSGHQFPNYSSELNVNALLLGDSALYLCASSLRAGTASYEQYFGPGTRLTVT.

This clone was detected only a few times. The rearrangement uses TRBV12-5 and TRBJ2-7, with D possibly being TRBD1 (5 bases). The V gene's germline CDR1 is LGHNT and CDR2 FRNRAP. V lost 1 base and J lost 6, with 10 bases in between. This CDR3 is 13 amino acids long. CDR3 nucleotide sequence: TGTGCTAGTGGTTTGGGGACAATGGTCGAGCAGTACTTC. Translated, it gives CASGLGTMVEQYF.

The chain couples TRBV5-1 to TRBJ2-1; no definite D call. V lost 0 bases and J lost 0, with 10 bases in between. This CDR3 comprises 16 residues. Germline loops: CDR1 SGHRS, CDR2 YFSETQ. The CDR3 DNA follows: TGCGCCAGCAGCTTGGGTCCGATCAGCTCCTACAATGAGCAGTTCTTC. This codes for CASSLGPISSYNEQFF.

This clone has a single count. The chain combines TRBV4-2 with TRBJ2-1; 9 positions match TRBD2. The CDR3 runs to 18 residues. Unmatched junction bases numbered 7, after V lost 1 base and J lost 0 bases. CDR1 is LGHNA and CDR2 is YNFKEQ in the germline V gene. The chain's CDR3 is CASSQVNSGGNSYNEQFF. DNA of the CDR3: TGTGCCAGCAGCCAAGTTAATAGCGGGGGCAACTCCTACAATGAGCAGTTCTTC.

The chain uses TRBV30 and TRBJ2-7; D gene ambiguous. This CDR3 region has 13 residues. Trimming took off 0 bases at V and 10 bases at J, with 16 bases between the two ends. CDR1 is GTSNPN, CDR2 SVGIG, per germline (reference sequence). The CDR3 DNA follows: TGTGCCTGGAGTGTGGGCAGAACCTACCTTCAGTACTTC. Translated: CAWSVGRTYLQYF. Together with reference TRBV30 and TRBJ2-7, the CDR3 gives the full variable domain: SQTIHQWPATLVQPVGSPLSLECTVEGTSNPNLYWYRQAAGRGLQLLFYSVGIGQISSEVPQNLSASRPQDRQFILSSKKLLLSDSGFYLCAWSVGRTYLQYFGPGTRLTVT.

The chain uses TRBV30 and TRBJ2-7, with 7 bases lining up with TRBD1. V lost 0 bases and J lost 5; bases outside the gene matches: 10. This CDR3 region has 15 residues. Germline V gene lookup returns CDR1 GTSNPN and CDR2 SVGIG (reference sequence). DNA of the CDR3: TGTGCCTGGAGTGTACCCGGGACAGTTTTTCACGAGCAGTACTTC. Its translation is CAWSVPGTVFHEQYF.

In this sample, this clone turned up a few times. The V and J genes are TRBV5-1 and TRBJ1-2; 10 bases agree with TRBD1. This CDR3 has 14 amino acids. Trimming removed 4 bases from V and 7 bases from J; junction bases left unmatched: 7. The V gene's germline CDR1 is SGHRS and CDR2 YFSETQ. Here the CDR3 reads CASSTGQGDSGYTF. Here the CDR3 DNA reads TGCGCCAGCAGCACTGGACAGGGGGACTCTGGCTACACCTTC.

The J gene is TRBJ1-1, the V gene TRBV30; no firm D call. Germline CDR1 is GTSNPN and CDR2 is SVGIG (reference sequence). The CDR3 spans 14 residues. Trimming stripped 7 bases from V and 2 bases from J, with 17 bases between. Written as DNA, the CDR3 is TGTGCCTCCCACCCCCACACTAAAAACACTGAAGCTTTCTTT. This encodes CASHPHTKNTEAFF. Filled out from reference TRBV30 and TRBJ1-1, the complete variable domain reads SQTIHQWPATLVQPVGSPLSLECTVEGTSNPNLYWYRQAAGRGLQLLFYSVGIGQISSEVPQNLSASRPQDRQFILSSKKLLLSDSGFYLCASHPHTKNTEAFFGQGTRLTVV.